This entry concerns a single T cell receptor beta chain. The antigen is not known. Genomic DNA provided the template from which TCR beta VDJ and CDR3 profiles were obtained. From the reads, TCRdb called clonotypes with MiXCR, one entry per CDR3 protein. The table lists about 270,000 distinct CDR3 sequences, approximately 55% of them singletons, with roughly 8% in the top ten. The data were obtained in a study of CD8+CD57+ T cells in acquired aplastic anemia. In the study overall: An average of roughly 3 ug of DNA was obtained from sorted CD4+ and CD8+ cells.

Study results and limitations: Patients and controls had in common approximately 30 CD8+ CDR3 sequences.

The CDR3 has 16 amino acids. Germline V CDR1 and CDR2: SGHTA, FQGTGA. V shed 5 bases and J shed 3 bases, with 18 bases lying between them. The sequencing input was sorted CD4+, CD8+, or CD8+CD57+ T cells (not recorded which) from PBMCs. The TCR originated in a human donor with severe aplastic anemia or a healthy control (not recorded which). The chain combines TRBV7-3 with TRBJ2-3; D perhaps matches TRBD2 (6 bases). CDR3 residues: CASSPPRAGTTDTQYF. The CDR3 nucleotides read TGTGCCAGCAGCCCCCCTCGGGCGGGGACGACAGATACGCAGTATTTT.